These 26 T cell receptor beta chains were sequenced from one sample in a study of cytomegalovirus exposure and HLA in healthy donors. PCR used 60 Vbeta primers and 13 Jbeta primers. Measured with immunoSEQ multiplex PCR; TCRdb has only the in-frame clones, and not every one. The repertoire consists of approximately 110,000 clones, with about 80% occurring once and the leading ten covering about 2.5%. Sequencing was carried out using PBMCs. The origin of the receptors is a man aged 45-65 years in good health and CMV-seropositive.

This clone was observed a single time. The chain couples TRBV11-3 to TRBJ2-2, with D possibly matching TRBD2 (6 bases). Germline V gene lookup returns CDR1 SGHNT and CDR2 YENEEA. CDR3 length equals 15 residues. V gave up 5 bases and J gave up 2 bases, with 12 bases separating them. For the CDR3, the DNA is TGTGCCAGCAGCAAAGGACTACGAAACACCGGGGAGCTGTTTTTT. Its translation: CASSKGLRNTGELFF.

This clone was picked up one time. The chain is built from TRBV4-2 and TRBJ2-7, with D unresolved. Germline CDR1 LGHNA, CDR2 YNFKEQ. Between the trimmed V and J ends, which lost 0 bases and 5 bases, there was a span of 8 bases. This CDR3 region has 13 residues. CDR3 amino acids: CASSQDPRNEQYF. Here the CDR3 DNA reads TGTGCCAGCAGCCAAGATCCCAGGAACGAGCAGTACTTC.

The CDR3 is CASSIEVYGQPQHF. The CDR3 nucleotides read TGTGCCAGTAGTATAGAAGTTTACGGTCAGCCCCAGCATTTT. This chain connects TRBV19 to TRBJ1-5; D gene ambiguous. CDR3 size: 14 residues. Trimming shortened V by 0 bases and J by 6 bases, and 9 bases separated the two germline ends. Germline V lookup: CDR1 LNHDA, CDR2 SQIVND (reference sequence).

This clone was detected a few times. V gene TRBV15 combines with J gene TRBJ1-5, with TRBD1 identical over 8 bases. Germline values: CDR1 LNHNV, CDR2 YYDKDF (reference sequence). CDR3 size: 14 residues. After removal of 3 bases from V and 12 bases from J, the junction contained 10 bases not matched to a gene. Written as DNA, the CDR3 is TGTGCCACCAGCAGGGATTCCGGGACAGGTCTCCAGCATTTT. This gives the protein CATSRDSGTGLQHF.

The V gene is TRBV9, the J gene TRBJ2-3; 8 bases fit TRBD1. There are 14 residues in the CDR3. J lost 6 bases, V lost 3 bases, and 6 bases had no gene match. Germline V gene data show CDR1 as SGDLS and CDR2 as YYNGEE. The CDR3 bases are TGTGCCAGCAGCGCGGGACAGGCCATGGATACGCAGTATTTT. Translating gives CASSAGQAMDTQYF.

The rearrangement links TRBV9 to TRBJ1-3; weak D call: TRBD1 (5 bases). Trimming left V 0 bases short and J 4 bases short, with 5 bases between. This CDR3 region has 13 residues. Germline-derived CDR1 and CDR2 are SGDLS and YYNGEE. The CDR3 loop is CASSVGQGNTIYF. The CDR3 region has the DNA TGTGCCAGCAGCGTAGGACAGGGAAACACCATATATTTT.

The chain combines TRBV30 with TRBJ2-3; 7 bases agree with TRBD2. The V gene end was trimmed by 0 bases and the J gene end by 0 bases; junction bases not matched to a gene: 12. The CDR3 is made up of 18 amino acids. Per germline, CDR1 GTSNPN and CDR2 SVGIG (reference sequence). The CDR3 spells CAWSVPWGGVVSTDTQYF. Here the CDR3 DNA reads TGTGCCTGGAGTGTACCATGGGGGGGAGTGGTAAGCACAGATACGCAGTATTTT.

The CDR3 DNA sequence: TGTGCCAGTCACGGTCCGGGACAGCAAAACACCGGGGAGCTGTTTTTT. This translates into CASHGPGQQNTGELFF. This rearrangement joins TRBV19 to TRBJ2-2, with 7 bases that match TRBD1. CDR1 and CDR2 from the germline V gene are LNHDA and SQIVND (reference sequence). With V trimmed by 8 bases and J by 2 bases, 11 bases remained unmatched. CDR3 size: 16 residues.

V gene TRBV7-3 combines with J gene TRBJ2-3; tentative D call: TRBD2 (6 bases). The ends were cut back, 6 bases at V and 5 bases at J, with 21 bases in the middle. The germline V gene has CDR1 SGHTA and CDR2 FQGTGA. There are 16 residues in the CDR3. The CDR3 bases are TGTGCCAGCAGGTTATCCGCCGGGACTCCTGAAGATACGCAGTATTTT. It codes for CASRLSAGTPEDTQYF.

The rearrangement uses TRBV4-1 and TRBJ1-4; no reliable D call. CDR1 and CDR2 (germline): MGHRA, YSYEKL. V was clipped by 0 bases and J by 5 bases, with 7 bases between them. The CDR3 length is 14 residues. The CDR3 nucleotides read TGCGCCAGCAGCCAAGAAGGGAGAAATGAAAAACTGTTTTTT. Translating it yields CASSQEGRNEKLFF.

CDR3: CASSLGTSGTGAQYF. The CDR3 DNA sequence: TGTGCCAGCAGCTTAGGGACTAGCGGTACAGGGGCGCAGTATTTT. The V gene is TRBV7-2, the J gene TRBJ2-3; 10 bases map to TRBD2. The CDR3 has 15 amino acids. V was clipped by 1 base and J by 10 bases; unmatched bases: 8. Looked up from germline, CDR1 is SGHTA and CDR2 is FQGNSA.

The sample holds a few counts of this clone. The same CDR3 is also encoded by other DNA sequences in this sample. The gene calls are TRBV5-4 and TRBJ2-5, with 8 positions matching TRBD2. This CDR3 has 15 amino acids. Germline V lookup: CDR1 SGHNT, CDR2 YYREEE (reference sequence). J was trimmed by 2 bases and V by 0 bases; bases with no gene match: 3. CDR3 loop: CASSLVVAGQETQYF. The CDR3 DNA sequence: TGTGCCAGCAGCTTGGTTGTAGCGGGACAAGAGACCCAGTACTTC.

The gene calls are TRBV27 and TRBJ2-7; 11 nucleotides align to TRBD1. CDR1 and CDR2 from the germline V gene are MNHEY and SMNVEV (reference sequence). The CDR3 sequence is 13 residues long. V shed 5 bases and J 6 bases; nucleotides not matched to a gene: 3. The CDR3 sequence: CASSGDRGGEQYF. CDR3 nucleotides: TGTGCCAGCAGTGGGGACAGGGGGGGCGAGCAGTACTTC.

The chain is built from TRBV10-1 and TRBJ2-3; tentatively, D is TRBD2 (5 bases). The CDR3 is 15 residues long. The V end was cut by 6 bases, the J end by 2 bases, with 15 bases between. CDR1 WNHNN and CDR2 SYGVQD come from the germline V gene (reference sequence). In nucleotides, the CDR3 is TGCGCCAGCAGCGGACTTTCCAAACCCACAGATACGCAGTATTTT. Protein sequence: CASSGLSKPTDTQYF.

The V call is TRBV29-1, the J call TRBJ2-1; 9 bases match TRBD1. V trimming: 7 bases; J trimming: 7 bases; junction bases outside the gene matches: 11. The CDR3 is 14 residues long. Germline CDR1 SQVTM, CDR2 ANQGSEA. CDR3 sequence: CSAATGGNINEQFF. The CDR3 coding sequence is TGCAGCGCCGCAACAGGGGGCAATATAAATGAGCAGTTCTTC.

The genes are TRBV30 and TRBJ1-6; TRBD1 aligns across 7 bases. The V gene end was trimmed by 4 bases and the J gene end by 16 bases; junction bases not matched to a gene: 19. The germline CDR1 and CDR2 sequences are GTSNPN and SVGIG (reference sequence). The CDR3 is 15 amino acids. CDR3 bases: TGTGCCTGGATGTCCGGAGGGGGCGTGCGTCCTTATCTCCACTTT. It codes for CAWMSGGGVRPYLHF.

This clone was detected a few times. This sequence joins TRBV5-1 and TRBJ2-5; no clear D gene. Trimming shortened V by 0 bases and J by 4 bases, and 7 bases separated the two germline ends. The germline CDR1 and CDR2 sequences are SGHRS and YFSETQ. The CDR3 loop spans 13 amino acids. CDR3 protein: CASSLDGGETQYF. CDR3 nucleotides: TGCGCCAGCAGCTTGGACGGTGGAGAGACCCAGTACTTC.

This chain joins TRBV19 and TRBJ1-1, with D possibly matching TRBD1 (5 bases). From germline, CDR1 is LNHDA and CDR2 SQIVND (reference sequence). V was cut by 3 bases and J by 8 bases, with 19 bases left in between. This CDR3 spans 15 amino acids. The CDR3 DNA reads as TGTGCCAGTAGTATGGACCCCCTCGACAGTTTGGAAGCTTTCTTT. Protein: CASSMDPLDSLEAFF.

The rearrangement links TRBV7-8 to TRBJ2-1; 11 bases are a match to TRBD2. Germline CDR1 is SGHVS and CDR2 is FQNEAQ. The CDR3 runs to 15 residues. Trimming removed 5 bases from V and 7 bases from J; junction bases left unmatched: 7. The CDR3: CASSLTSGEGNEQFF. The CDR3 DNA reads TGTGCCAGCAGCCTGACTAGCGGGGAGGGAAATGAGCAGTTCTTC. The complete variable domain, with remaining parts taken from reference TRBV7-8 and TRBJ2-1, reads GAGVSQSPRYKVAKRGQDVALRCDPISGHVSLFWYQQALGQGPEFLTYFQNEAQLDKSGLPSDRFFAERPEGSVSTLKIQRTQQEDSAVYLCASSLTSGEGNEQFFGPGTRLTVL.

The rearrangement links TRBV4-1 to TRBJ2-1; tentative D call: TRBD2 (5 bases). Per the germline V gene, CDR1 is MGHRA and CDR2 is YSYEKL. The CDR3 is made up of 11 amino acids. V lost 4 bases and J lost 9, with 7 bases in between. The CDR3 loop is CASSRRSEQFF. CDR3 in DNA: TGCGCCAGCAGCCGGAGGAGTGAGCAGTTCTTC.

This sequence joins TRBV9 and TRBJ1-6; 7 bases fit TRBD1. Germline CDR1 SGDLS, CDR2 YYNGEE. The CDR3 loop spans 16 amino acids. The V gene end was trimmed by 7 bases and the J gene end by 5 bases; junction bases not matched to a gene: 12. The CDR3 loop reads CASGLGAGGHNSPLHF. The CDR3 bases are TGTGCCAGCGGACTTGGGGCAGGGGGTCATAATTCACCCCTCCACTTT.

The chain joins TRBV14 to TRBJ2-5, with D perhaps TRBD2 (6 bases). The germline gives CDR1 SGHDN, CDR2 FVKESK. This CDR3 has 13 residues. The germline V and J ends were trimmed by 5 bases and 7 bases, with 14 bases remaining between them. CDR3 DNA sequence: TGTGCCAGCAGCTTCGGCCAGGAGGGGACCCAGTACTTC. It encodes CASSFGQEGTQYF.

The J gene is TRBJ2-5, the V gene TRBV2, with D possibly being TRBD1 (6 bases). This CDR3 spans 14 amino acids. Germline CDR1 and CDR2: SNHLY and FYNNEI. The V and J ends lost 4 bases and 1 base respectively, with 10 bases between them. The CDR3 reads CASSVRTAQETQYF. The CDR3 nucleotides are TGTGCCAGCAGTGTAAGGACAGCCCAAGAGACCCAGTACTTC.

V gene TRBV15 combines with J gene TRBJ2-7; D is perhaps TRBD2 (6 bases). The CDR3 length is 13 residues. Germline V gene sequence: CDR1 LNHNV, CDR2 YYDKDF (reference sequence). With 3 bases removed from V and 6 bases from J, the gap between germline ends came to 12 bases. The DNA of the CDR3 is TGTGCCACCAGCAGGGACTCTAGCGCCGAGCAGTACTTC. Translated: CATSRDSSAEQYF.

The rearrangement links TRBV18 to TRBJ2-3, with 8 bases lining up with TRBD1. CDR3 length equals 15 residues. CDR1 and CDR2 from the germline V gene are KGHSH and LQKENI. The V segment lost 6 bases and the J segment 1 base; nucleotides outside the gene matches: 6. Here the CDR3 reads CASSRTGGGTDTQYF. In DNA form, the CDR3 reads TGTGCCAGCTCTCGTACAGGGGGAGGCACAGATACGCAGTATTTT.

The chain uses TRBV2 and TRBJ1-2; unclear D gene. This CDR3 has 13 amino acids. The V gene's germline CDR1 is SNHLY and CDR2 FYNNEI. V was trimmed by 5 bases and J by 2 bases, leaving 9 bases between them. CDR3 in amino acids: CASSLTENYGYTF. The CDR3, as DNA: TGTGCCAGCAGTTTAACAGAGAACTATGGCTACACCTTC.